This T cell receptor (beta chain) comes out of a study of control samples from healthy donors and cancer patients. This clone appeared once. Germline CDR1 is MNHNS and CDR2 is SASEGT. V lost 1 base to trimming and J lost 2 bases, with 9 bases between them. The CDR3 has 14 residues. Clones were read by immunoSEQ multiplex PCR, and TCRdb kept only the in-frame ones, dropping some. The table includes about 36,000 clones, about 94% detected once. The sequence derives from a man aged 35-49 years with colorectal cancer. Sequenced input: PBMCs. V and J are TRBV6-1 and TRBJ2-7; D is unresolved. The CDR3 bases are TGTGCCAGCAGTGAAGATCTCAGAGCCTACGAGCAGTACTTC. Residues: CASSEDLRAYEQYF.